Presented here are 20 T cell receptor beta chains from one specimen sequenced in a study of CD8 T cells in Susac syndrome. RNA totalling roughly 0.5 to 1 ug underwent reverse transcription with random hexamers. In TCRdb, the immunoSEQ multiplex PCR reads were re-called with MiXCR into one record per CDR3 protein. The data show about 47,000 distinct CDR3 sequences, with almost 95% seen just once and approximately 0.41% held by the top ten. Sequenced material: CD8+ T cells from PBMCs. All receptors derive from a human donor in good health.

This chain uses TRBV27 with TRBJ1-3; 7 bases match TRBD1. Trimming removed 4 bases from V and 8 bases from J; junction bases left unmatched: 17. Germline CDR1 MNHEY, CDR2 SMNVEV (reference sequence). The CDR3 length is 17 residues. The CDR3 loop reads CASSSTLNRGLGDTIYF. CDR3 in DNA: TGTGCCAGCAGTTCGACATTAAACAGGGGTCTGGGGGACACCATATATTTT.

DNA of the CDR3: TGTGCCAGCAGTTTTATGGGAGGCGAATACGAGCAGTACTTC. This gives the protein CASSFMGGEYEQYF. This chain links TRBV27 with TRBJ2-7; tentatively, D is TRBD2 (6 bases). Per the germline V gene, CDR1 is MNHEY and CDR2 is SMNVEV (reference sequence). The V end was cut by 3 bases, the J end by 4 bases, with 13 bases between. The CDR3 spans 14 residues.

The V and J genes are TRBV7-6 and TRBJ2-1; 10 nucleotides line up with TRBD2. V was pared by 8 bases and J by 2 bases, with 9 bases of the junction left unmatched. Germline V gene lookup returns CDR1 SGHVS and CDR2 FNYEAQ. CDR3 length: 16 residues. The CDR3 here is CASATGLANPYNEQFF. CDR3 bases: TGTGCCAGCGCCACGGGACTAGCGAATCCCTACAATGAGCAGTTCTTC.

The chain combines TRBV29-1 with TRBJ2-7; possibly TRBD2 for D (6 bases). Germline loops: CDR1 SQVTM, CDR2 ANQGSEA. This CDR3 has 11 amino acids. V was shortened by 4 bases and J by 4 bases, with 8 bases between the two germline ends. CDR3 nucleotide sequence: TGCAGCGTTGTGGAGGGTTACGAGCAGTACTTC. Amino acids: CSVVEGYEQYF.

The chain has TRBV5-4 and TRBJ1-2; a weak D match, TRBD1 (6 bases). The CDR3 spans 14 residues. CDR1 and CDR2 (germline): SGHNT, YYREEE (reference sequence). V lost 3 bases to trimming and J lost 4 bases, with 13 bases between them. The CDR3: CASSSGQISYGYTF. CDR3 coding DNA: TGTGCCAGCAGCTCTGGACAGATTAGCTATGGCTACACCTTC.

The genes are TRBV7-9 and TRBJ2-3; 8 nucleotides match TRBD1. Trimming cost V 5 bases and J 3 bases; bases outside gene matches: 10. In germline, CDR1 is SEHNR, CDR2 FQNEAQ (reference sequence). The CDR3 is 16 amino acids. The CDR3 sequence is CASSPRGLRGTDTQYF. CDR3 coding DNA: TGTGCCAGCAGCCCCAGGGGGCTAAGAGGGACAGATACGCAGTATTTT.

The rearrangement uses TRBV3-1 and TRBJ2-3; no firm D call. V lost 1 base to trimming and J lost 0 bases, with 20 bases between them. In germline, CDR1 is LGHDT, CDR2 YNNKEL (reference sequence). The CDR3 covers 19 residues. CDR3 DNA: TGTGCCAGCAGCCAAGTCCCAGGACGACACCTTTCTAGCACAGATACGCAGTATTTT. This sequence encodes CASSQVPGRHLSSTDTQYF.

The chain recombines TRBV12-3 or TRBV12-4 with TRBJ2-2; D may match TRBD1 or TRBD2 (5 bases each). Trimming left V 10 bases short and J 3 bases short, with 18 bases between. The CDR3 length is 15 residues. The CDR3 region has the DNA TGTGCCACTCCCCCAGGGCGGGCCTACACCGGGGAGCTGTTTTTT. Protein product: CATPPGRAYTGELFF.

The chain recombines TRBV7-2 with TRBJ2-7; D might be TRBD1 or TRBD2, each matching 5 bases. V lost 6 bases to trimming and J lost 3 bases, with 12 bases between them. This CDR3 spans 13 amino acids. Germline CDR1 reads SGHTA; CDR2 reads FQGNSA. CDR3 residues: CASSSGRGYEQYF. DNA for the CDR3: TGTGCCAGCAGTTCGGGACGGGGCTACGAGCAGTACTTC.

V and J are TRBV2 and TRBJ2-2; 10 nucleotides line up with TRBD1. The germline V gene encodes CDR1 SNHLY and CDR2 FYNNEI. Unmatched junction bases numbered 10, after V lost 6 bases and J lost 0 bases. The CDR3 has 18 residues. The CDR3 loop reads CASRDRGDSGANTGELFF. DNA for the CDR3: TGTGCCAGCAGGGACAGGGGGGATAGCGGGGCGAACACCGGGGAGCTGTTTTTT.

The chain carries TRBV29-1 and TRBJ1-1, with 7 bases identical to TRBD1. This CDR3 is built from 13 residues. Germline CDR1 and CDR2: SQVTM and ANQGSEA. Losses at the gene ends were 2 bases for V and 11 bases for J; bases not matched to a gene: 11. The CDR3: CSVEFPTGQRAFF. CDR3 sequence (DNA): TGCAGCGTTGAATTCCCAACGGGACAGAGGGCTTTCTTT.

This clonotype has just one count. This chain connects TRBV5-1 to TRBJ2-3; D is unresolved. CDR1 and CDR2 from the germline V gene are SGHRS and YFSETQ. V lost 4 bases, J lost 0 bases, and 12 bases lay in between. The CDR3 contains 15 residues. As DNA, the CDR3 is TGCGCCAGCAGCCCCGCCCGAAGGAGCACAGATACGCAGTATTTT. The encoded protein is CASSPARRSTDTQYF.

The chain couples TRBV20-1 to TRBJ2-7; 9 bases are shared with TRBD1. Losses at the gene ends were 0 bases for V and 5 bases for J; bases not matched to a gene: 8. Germline V gene data show CDR1 as DFQATT and CDR2 as SNEGSKA (reference sequence). The CDR3 is 15 amino acids. The CDR3 bases are TGCAGTGCTAGAGAGCCTGGGACAGGGAGCGACGAGCAGTACTTC. This gives the protein CSAREPGTGSDEQYF.

The chain couples TRBV29-1 to TRBJ2-2; D gene unclear. From germline, CDR1 is SQVTM and CDR2 ANQGSEA. The CDR3 runs 14 residues. The ends were cut back, 3 bases at V and 4 bases at J, with 12 bases in the middle. This CDR3 is CSVEGEGFTGELFF. CDR3 nucleotide sequence: TGCAGCGTTGAGGGTGAAGGGTTCACCGGGGAGCTGTTTTTT.

V and J are TRBV20-1 and TRBJ1-5, with TRBD1 identical over 9 bases. Trimming took 5 bases from V and 6 from J; bases not matched to a gene: 8. Germline V lookup: CDR1 DFQATT, CDR2 SNEGSKA (reference sequence). CDR3 length equals 14 residues. In DNA form, the CDR3 reads TGCAGTGCTGCGGGACAGGGTGTGGGTCAGCCCCAGCATTTT. As protein: CSAAGQGVGQPQHF.

The count of this clonotype is one. This chain links TRBV29-1 with TRBJ2-2; D not certain. Germline V lookup: CDR1 SQVTM, CDR2 ANQGSEA. Between the trimmed V and J ends, which lost 4 bases and 3 bases, there was a span of 6 bases. The CDR3 runs 12 residues. CDR3 in DNA: TGCAGCGTTGGGCAGGACACCGGGGAGCTGTTTTTT. The encoded protein is CSVGQDTGELFF.

The chain has TRBV5-6 and TRBJ2-5, with D unresolved. The CDR3 length is 14 residues. Trimming removed 0 bases from V and 1 base from J, with 7 bases in between. Per the germline V gene, CDR1 is SGHDT and CDR2 is YYEEEE. This chain's CDR3 is CASSLGDSQETQYF. The DNA for the CDR3 is TGTGCCAGCAGCTTGGGTGACTCCCAAGAGACCCAGTACTTC.

This chain uses TRBV20-1 with TRBJ2-2; no firm D call. The CDR3 consists of 15 residues. V was shortened by 0 bases and J by 7 bases, with 15 bases between the two germline ends. The germline V gene encodes CDR1 DFQATT and CDR2 SNEGSKA (reference sequence). The CDR3: CSARDEWEKGGELFF. As DNA, the CDR3 is TGCAGTGCTAGAGATGAGTGGGAAAAGGGCGGGGAGCTGTTTTTT.

The chain uses TRBV28 and TRBJ2-2; D possibly corresponds to TRBD1 (5 bases). The CDR3 spans 14 residues. V dropped 7 bases and J dropped 6 bases, with 15 bases sitting between them. Germline V CDR1 and CDR2: MDHEN, SYDVKM. The DNA for the CDR3 is TGTGCCAGCAACCATAGACAGTACCCCGGGGAGCTGTTTTTT. The encoded protein is CASNHRQYPGELFF.

This clonotype appeared once. The CDR3 here is CASSLDYKPISTDTQYF. CDR3 DNA sequence: TGTGCCAGCAGCTTAGATTACAAGCCTATTAGCACAGATACGCAGTATTTT. The V gene is TRBV11-2, the J gene TRBJ2-3; D is uncertain. CDR3 length: 17 amino acids. Germline CDR1 is SGHAT and CDR2 is FQNNGV. V lost 0 bases to trimming and J lost 0 bases, with 13 bases between them.